The present T cell receptor beta chain was sequenced within a study of shared clonotypes between healthy human individuals. Study-level findings and limits: How much donors shared clonotypes was expected to be affected by sequencing depth.

This CDR3 has 15 residues. The trim removed 4 bases at V and 6 bases at J, leaving 6 bases unmatched. Germline assignment: CDR1 SNHLY and CDR2 FYNNEI. About this clone: What it recognizes is unknown.

Profiling relied on immunoSEQ multiplex PCR, and the TCRdb table lists in-frame clones only, not all of them. Counted here are about 870,000 clones, nearly 95% occurring once; the ten biggest clones make up under 30%. Positively selected for CCR7, the CD45RO-negative cells used as naive CD8 cells excluded terminally differentiated effector memory CD45RA+ cells. The chain links TRBV2 to TRBJ2-1, with 10 bases lining up with TRBD2. The sample taken for sequencing was naive CD8+ T cells sorted from blood. The clonotype originates from a man aged 25 to 40 in good health. CDR3 sequence: CASSAGLASSNEQFF. Written as DNA, the CDR3 is TGTGCCAGCAGTGCGGGACTAGCGAGCAGCAATGAGCAGTTCTTC.